Included here is one TCR beta chain sequence, with context. What it binds is not known. TCRdb reprocessed the 5' RACE reads with MiXCR, giving one entry per CDR3 protein. The table has around 1.7 million distinct CDR3 sequences, less than 40% seen once. These data are taken from a study of identical twins. Germline V lookup: CDR1 PRHDT, CDR2 FYEKMQ (reference sequence). The CDR3 length is 13 residues. V lost 1 base and J 6 bases, leaving 6 bases between the germline ends. Study-level findings and limits: Diverse VJ usage suggested most zero-insertion clonotypes were not invariant T cells.

The clonotype comes from a newborn girl in good health. Sequenced material: cord blood. The J gene is TRBJ2-2, the V gene TRBV13; D gene ambiguous. CDR3 DNA sequence: TGTGCCAGCAGCTTAGAAGTAGCCGGGGAGCTGTTTTTT. It codes for CASSLEVAGELFF.